A selection of T cell receptor beta chains follows, all from one sample in a study of blood T cell repertoires in COVID-19. Assay: immunoSEQ multiplex PCR; the TCRdb copy retains only in-frame clones and omits some. The sample shows 95,000 to 110,000 clones, about four fifths of them seen only once. Material for sequencing was peripheral blood. The source is a man aged 60 to 75 with acute or convalescent COVID-19. Each CDR3 is given with its conserved first and last residue. A D gene is named only where the DNA matches it firmly. Not every row has a clone size; where given, it reads once, few, many or a size class.

J gene,D gene,V gene,clone size,CDR3 protein,CDR3 DNA
TRBJ2-3,TRBD1,TRBV7-3,once,CASSEGASTDTQYF,TGTGCCAGCAGCGAGGGGGCTAGCACAGATACGCAGTATTTT
TRBJ2-5,.,TRBV9,.,CASSVGLGAISETQYF,TGTGCCAGCAGCGTCGGTCTGGGGGCGATTTCGGAGACCCAGTACTTC
TRBJ1-2,.,TRBV5-1,.,CASSENLEGYTF,TGCGCCAGCAGCGAGAACCTGGAGGGCTACACCTTC
TRBJ1-1,.,TRBV19,.,CASSIRGRAGNTEAFF,TGTGCCAGTAGTATCAGGGGCAGGGCGGGGAACACTGAAGCTTTCTTT
TRBJ2-4,TRBD2,TRBV19,.,CASKYTGLGKNIQYF,TGTGCCAGTAAATATACGGGACTAGGCAAAAACATTCAGTACTTC
TRBJ1-6,.,TRBV5-4,.,CASSTDSGNSPLHF,TGTGCCAGCAGCACGGACTCGGGCAATTCACCCCTCCACTTT
TRBJ2-2,.,TRBV3-1/TRBV3-2,.,CASSKSGQRANTGELFF,TGTGCCAGCAGCAAATCGGGACAAAGAGCGAACACCGGGGAGCTGTTTTTT
TRBJ1-5,.,TRBV28,.,CGVNGGDQPQHF,TGCGGCGTCAACGGCGGGGATCAGCCCCAGCATTTT
TRBJ1-5,TRBD1,TRBV5-6,.,CASSYGTDYSNQPQHF,TGTGCCAGCAGCTACGGGACAGACTATAGCAATCAGCCCCAGCATTTT
TRBJ1-6,.,TRBV5-6,.,CASSALGRSDSPLHF,TGTGCCAGCAGCGCCTTGGGCCGATCGGATTCACCCCTCCACTTT
TRBJ1-1,.,TRBV18,once,CASSPKRGGGEAFF,TGTGCCAGCTCACCGAAACGGGGGGGAGGTGAAGCTTTCTTT
TRBJ2-7,.,TRBV12-3/TRBV12-4,.,CASKTRTEQYF,TGTGCCAGCAAAACAAGAACCGAGCAGTACTTC
TRBJ2-3,TRBD1,TRBV18,.,CASSPPQTGTDTQYF,TGTGCCAGCTCACCACCCCAGACAGGGACAGATACGCAGTATTTT
TRBJ1-6,TRBD1,TRBV27,.,CASSIGDRATSPLHF,TGTGCCAGCAGTATTGGGGACAGGGCAACTTCACCCCTCCACTTT
TRBJ2-5,.,TRBV9,.,CASSPRQTQETQYF,TGTGCCAGCAGCCCTAGACAGACTCAAGAGACCCAGTACTTC
TRBJ1-5,TRBD1,TRBV28,.,CASSLDNGDSYNQPQHF,TGTGCCAGCAGTTTAGACAACGGGGACAGTTATAATCAGCCCCAGCATTTT
TRBJ1-3,.,TRBV6-5,.,CASSYGGAVSGNTIYF,TGTGCCAGCAGTTACGGCGGGGCCGTTTCTGGAAACACCATATATTTT
TRBJ2-3,TRBD2,TRBV7-3,once,CASSSQGTSGGGDTQYF,TGTGCCAGCAGCTCACAGGGGACTAGCGGGGGAGGAGATACGCAGTATTTT
TRBJ2-1,.,TRBV4-2,.,CASSQVRLSSYNEQFF,TGTGCCAGCAGCCAAGTCAGACTCTCCTCCTACAATGAGCAGTTCTTC
TRBJ1-1,.,TRBV3-1/TRBV3-2,once,CASSLPGGGQTEAFF,TGTGCCAGCAGCCTACCCGGCGGGGGGCAGACTGAAGCTTTCTTT
TRBJ1-1,.,TRBV18,.,CASSPSTPPSYTEAFF,TGTGCCAGCTCACCGAGTACCCCCCCAAGCTACACTGAAGCTTTCTTT
TRBJ2-2,.,TRBV24-1,.,CATSDLGQGGGEELFF,TGTGCCACCAGTGATTTGGGTCAGGGTGGCGGCGAGGAGCTGTTTTTT
TRBJ2-5,.,TRBV3-1/TRBV3-2,.,CASSPRPGQETQYF,TGTGCCAGCAGCCCCCGGCCAGGACAAGAGACCCAGTACTTC
TRBJ1-3,.,TRBV7-9,.,CASSLWGLSISPSGNTIYF,TGTGCCAGCAGCTTATGGGGACTGTCGATTTCACCCTCTGGAAACACCATATATTTT
TRBJ2-2,.,TRBV11-1,.,CASSLEDPGTGELFF,TGTGCCAGCAGCTTAGAAGATCCCGGCACCGGGGAGCTGTTTTTT